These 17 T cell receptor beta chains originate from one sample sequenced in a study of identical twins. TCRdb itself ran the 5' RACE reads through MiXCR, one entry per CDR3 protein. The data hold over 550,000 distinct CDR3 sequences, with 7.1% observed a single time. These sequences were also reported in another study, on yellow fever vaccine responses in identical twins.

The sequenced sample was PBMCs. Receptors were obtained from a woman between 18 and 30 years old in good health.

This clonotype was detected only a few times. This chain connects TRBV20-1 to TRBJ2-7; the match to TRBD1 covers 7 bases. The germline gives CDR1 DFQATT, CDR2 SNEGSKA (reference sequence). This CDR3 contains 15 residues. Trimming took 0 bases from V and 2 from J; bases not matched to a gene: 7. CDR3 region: CSARETEGATYEQYF. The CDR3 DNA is TGCAGTGCTAGAGAAACAGAGGGGGCGACCTACGAGCAGTACTTC.

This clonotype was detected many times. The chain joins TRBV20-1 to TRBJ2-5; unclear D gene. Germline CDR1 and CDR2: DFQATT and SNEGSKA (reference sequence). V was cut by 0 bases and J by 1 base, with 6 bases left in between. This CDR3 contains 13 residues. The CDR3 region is CSARDDPQETQYF. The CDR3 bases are TGCAGTGCTAGAGATGACCCCCAAGAGACCCAGTACTTC.

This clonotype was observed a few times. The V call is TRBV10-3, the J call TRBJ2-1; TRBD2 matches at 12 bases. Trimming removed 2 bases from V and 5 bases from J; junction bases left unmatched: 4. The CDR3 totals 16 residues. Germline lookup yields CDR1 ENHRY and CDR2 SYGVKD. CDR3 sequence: CAISEPSGRANNEQFF. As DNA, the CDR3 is TGTGCCATCAGTGAGCCTAGCGGGAGGGCCAACAATGAGCAGTTCTTC.

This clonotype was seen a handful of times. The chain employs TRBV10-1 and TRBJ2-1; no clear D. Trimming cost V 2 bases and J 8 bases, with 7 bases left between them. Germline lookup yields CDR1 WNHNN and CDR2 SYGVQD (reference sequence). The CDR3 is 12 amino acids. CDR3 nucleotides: TGCGCCAGCAGTGAGCAGAACGATGAGCAGTTCTTC. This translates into CASSEQNDEQFF.

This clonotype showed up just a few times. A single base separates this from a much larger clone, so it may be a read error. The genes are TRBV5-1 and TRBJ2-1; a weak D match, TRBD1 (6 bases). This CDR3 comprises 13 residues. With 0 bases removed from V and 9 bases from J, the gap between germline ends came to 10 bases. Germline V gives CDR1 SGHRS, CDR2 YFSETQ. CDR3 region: CASSLAQGTEQFF. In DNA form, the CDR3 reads TGCGCCAGCAGCTTGGCACAGGGTACTGAGCAGTTCTTC.

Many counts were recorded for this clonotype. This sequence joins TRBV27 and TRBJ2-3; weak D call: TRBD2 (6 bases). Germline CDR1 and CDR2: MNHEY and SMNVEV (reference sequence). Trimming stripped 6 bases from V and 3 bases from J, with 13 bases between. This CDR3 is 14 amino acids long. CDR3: CASRKWGRTDTQYF. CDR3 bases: TGTGCCAGCAGGAAGTGGGGGAGGACAGATACGCAGTATTTT.

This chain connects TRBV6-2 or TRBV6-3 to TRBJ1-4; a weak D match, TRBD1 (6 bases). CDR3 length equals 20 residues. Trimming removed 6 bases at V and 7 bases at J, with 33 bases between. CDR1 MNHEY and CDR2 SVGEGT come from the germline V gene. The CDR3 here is CASSHKQGLRRRYVGEKLFF. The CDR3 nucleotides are TGTGCCAGCAGCCACAAACAGGGTTTGAGGAGACGTTACGTCGGTGAAAAACTGTTTTTT.

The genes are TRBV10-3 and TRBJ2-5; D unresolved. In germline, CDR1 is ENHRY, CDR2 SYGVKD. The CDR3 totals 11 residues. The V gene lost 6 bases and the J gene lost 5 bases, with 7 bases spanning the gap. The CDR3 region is CAIRKSETQYF. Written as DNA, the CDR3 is TGTGCCATCAGAAAGAGCGAGACCCAGTACTTC.

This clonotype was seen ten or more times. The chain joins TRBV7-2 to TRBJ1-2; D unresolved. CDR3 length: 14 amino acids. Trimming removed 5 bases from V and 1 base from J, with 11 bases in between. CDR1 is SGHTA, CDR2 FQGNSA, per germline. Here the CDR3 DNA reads TGTGCCAGCAGCCGGCGGGAAGTTAACTATGGCTACACCTTC. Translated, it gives CASSRREVNYGYTF.

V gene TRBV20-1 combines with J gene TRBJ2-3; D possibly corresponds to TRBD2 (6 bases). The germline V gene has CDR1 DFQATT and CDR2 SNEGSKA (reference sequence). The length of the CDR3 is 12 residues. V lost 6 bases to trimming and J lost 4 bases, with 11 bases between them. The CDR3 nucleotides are TGCAGTGCCCCACGACTAGCAGATACGCAGTATTTT. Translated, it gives CSAPRLADTQYF.

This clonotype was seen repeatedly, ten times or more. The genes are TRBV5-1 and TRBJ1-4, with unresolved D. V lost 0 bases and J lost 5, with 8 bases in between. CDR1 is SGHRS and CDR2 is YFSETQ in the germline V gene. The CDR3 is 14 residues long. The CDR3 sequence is CASSLVAYNEKLFF. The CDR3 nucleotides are TGCGCCAGCAGCTTGGTTGCCTACAATGAAAAACTGTTTTTT.

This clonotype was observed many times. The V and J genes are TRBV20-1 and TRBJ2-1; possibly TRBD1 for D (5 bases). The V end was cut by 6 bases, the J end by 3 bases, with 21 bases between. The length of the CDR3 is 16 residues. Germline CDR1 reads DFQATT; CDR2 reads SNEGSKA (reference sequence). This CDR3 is CSAHDEVGHNYNEQFF. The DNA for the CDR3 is TGCAGTGCCCATGACGAAGTAGGACATAACTACAATGAGCAGTTCTTC.

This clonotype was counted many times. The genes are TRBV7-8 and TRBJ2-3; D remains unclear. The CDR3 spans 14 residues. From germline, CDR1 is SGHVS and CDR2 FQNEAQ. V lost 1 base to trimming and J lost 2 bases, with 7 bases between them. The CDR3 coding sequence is TGTGCCAGCAGCTTAGTACAGATCACAGATACGCAGTATTTT. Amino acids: CASSLVQITDTQYF.

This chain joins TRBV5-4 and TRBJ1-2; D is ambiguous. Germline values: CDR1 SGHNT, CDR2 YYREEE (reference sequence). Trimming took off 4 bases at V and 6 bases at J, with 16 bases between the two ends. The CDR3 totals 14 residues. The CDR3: CASSPTETRDGYTF. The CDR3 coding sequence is TGTGCCAGCAGCCCTACAGAAACCAGAGATGGCTACACCTTC.

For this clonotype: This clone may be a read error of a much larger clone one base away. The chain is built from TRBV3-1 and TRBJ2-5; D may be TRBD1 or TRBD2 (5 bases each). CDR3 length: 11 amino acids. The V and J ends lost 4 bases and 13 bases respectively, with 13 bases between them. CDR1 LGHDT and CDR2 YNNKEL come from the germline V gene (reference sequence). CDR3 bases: TGTGCCAGCAGCCCCGGGACCATCCCGTACTTC. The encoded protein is CASSPGTIPYF.

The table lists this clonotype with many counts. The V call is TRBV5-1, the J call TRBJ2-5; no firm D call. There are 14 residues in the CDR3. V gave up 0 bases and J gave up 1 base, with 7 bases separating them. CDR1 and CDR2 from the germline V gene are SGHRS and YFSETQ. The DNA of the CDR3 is TGCGCCAGCAGCTTGGGTGTGGCCCAAGAGACCCAGTACTTC. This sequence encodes CASSLGVAQETQYF.

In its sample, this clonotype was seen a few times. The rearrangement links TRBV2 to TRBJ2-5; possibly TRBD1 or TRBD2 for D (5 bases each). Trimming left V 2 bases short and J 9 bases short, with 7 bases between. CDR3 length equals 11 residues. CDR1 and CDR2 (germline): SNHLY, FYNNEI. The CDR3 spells CASSERGAQYF. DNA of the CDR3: TGTGCCAGCAGTGAACGAGGGGCCCAGTACTTC.